This TCR beta chain derives from a study of T cell responses to AZD1222 COVID-19 vaccine. Broader study findings: Close to half of spike-specific TCRs reportedly recognize unmutated variant regions. Females outnumbered males among donors, who were mostly white British; clonal diversity was possibly underestimated.

Germline CDR1 reads MNHEY; CDR2 reads SVGAGI. Trimming shortened V by 5 bases and J by 3 bases, and 14 bases separated the two germline ends. This CDR3 spans 15 amino acids. On this clone: The antigen is unknown.

Some clones are missing from TCRdb's copy, which holds only in-frame ones; the method was immunoSEQ multiplex PCR. There are 60,000 or so clones in the sample; around 83% occur only once, and approximately 20% lies in the top ten. The sequence was collected from an adult in good health. The sequences come from peripheral blood, collected on day 0 of AZD1222 vaccination. The rearrangement links TRBV6-5 to TRBJ1-5, with a tentative D call TRBD1 (6 bases). This CDR3 reads CASSLIQGYNQPQHF. The DNA for the CDR3 is TGTGCCAGCAGTCTTATACAGGGTTACAATCAGCCCCAGCATTTT.